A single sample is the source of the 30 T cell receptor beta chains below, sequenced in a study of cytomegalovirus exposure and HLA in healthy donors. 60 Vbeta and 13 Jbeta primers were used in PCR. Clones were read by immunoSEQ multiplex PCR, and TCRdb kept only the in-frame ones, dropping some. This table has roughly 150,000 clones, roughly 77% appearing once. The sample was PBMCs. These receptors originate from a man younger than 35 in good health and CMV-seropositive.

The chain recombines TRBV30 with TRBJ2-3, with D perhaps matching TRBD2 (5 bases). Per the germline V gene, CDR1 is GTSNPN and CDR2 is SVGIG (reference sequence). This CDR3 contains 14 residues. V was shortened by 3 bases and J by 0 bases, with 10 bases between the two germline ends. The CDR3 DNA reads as TGTGCCTGGAGGGGAGATTCTAGCACAGATACGCAGTATTTT. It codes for CAWRGDSSTDTQYF.

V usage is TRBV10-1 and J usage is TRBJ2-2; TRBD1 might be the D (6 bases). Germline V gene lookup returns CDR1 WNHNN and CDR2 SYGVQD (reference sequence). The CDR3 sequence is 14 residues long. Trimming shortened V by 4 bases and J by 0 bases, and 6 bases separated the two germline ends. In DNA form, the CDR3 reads TGCGCCAGCAGTGGACAGGCGAACACCGGGGAGCTGTTTTTT. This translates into CASSGQANTGELFF.

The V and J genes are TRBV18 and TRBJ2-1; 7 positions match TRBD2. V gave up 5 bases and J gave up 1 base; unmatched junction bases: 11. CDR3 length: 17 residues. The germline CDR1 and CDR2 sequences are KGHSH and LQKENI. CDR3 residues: CASSASGGSYSYNEQFF. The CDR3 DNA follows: TGTGCCAGCTCAGCAAGTGGCGGGAGTTATTCCTACAATGAGCAGTTCTTC.

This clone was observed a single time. CDR3 protein: CASSLNRDTIYF. CDR3 sequence (DNA): TGTGCCAGCAGCTTAAACAGGGACACCATATATTTT. The chain joins TRBV11-2 to TRBJ1-3; D is perhaps TRBD1 (6 bases). The V end was cut by 2 bases, the J end by 8 bases, with 7 bases between. Looked up from germline, CDR1 is SGHAT and CDR2 is FQNNGV. This CDR3 has 12 amino acids.

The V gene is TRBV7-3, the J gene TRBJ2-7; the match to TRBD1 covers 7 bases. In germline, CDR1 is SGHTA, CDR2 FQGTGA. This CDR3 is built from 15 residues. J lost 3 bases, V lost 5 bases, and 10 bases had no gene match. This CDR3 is CASSPSGTAFYEQYF. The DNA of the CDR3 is TGTGCCAGCAGCCCTTCCGGGACAGCTTTCTACGAGCAGTACTTC.

The DNA for the CDR3 is TGTGCCAGCCCCCCCGAGGCGGGAGGGCCGCGGGAGACCCAGTACTTC. It encodes CASPPEAGGPRETQYF. V and J are TRBV18 and TRBJ2-5, with 9 bases that match TRBD2. The germline CDR1 and CDR2 sequences are KGHSH and LQKENI. The CDR3 covers 16 residues. The junction had 15 bases not matched to a gene; V was cut back by 8 bases and J by 5 bases.

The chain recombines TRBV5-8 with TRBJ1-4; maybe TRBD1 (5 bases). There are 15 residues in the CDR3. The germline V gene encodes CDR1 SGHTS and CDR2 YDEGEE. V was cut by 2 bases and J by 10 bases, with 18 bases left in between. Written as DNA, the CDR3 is TGTGCCAGCAGCTTAAGAACCGGGACCGGGGGAAAACTGTTTTTT. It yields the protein CASSLRTGTGGKLFF.

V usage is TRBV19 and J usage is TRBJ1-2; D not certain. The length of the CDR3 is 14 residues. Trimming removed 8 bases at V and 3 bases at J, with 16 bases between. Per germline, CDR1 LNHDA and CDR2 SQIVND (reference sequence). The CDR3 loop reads CASADGVRDYGYTF. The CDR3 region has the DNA TGTGCCAGTGCCGACGGGGTAAGGGACTATGGCTACACCTTC.

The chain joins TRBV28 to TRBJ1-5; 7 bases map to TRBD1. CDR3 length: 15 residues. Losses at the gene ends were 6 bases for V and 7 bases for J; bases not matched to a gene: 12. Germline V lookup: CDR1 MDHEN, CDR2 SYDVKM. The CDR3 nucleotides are TGTGCCAGCAGGGTTCCGACAGGGACGGTCCAGCCCCAGCATTTT. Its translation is CASRVPTGTVQPQHF.

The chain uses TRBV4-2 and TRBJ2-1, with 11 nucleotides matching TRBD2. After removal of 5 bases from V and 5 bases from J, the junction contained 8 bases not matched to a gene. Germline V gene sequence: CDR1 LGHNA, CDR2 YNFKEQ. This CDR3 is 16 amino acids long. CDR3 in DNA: TGTGCCAGCAGCGAGCGACTAGCGGGACTGGACAATGAGCAGTTCTTC. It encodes CASSERLAGLDNEQFF.

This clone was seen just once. The CDR3 DNA follows: TGTGCCAGCAGCCCTATCCTGTCAGCGGGTCGTCACAATGAGCAGTTCTTC. Translated: CASSPILSAGRHNEQFF. The chain is built from TRBV5-6 and TRBJ2-1; a weak D match, TRBD2 (6 bases). CDR3 length equals 17 residues. V shed 4 bases and J shed 5 bases, with 22 bases lying between them. Germline assignment: CDR1 SGHDT and CDR2 YYEEEE.

CDR3 DNA: TGTGCCAGCGGTCGTGGAGGGGTCACTGAAGCTTTCTTT. This encodes CASGRGGVTEAFF. The chain is built from TRBV6-1 and TRBJ1-1, with D maybe TRBD1 (5 bases). Germline values: CDR1 MNHNS, CDR2 SASEGT. The CDR3 has 13 amino acids. V lost 8 bases, J lost 4 bases, and 14 bases lay in between.

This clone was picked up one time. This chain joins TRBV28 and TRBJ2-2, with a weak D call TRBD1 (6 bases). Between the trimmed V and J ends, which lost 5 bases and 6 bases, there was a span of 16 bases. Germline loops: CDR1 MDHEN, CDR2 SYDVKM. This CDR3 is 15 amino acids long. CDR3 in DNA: TGTGCCAGCAGTGTCCTACAGGGTTTCGCCGGGGAGCTGTTTTTT. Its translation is CASSVLQGFAGELFF.

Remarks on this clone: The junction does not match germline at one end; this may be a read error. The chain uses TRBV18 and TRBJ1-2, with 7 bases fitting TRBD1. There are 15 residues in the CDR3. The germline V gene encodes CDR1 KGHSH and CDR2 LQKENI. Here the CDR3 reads CASSPPAGTDYGYPF. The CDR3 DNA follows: TGTGCCAGCTCACCACCGGCCGGGACAGACTATGGCTACCCCTTC.

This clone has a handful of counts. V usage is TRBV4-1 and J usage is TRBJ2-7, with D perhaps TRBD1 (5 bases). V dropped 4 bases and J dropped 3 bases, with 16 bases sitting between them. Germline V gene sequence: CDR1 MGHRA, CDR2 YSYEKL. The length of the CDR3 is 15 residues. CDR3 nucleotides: TGCGCCAGCAGCCGGGGAAACGGACAATTCTACGAGCAGTACTTC. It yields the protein CASSRGNGQFYEQYF.

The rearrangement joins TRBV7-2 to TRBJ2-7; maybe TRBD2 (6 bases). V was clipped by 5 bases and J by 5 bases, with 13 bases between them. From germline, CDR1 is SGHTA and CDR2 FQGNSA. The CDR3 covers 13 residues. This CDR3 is CASSHQGLHEQYF. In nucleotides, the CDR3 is TGTGCCAGCAGCCATCAGGGACTGCACGAGCAGTACTTC.

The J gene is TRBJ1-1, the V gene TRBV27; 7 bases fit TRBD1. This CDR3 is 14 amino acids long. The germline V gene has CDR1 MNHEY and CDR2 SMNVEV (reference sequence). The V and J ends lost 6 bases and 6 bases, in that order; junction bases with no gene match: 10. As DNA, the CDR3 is TGTGCCAGCAGCGAAGAGACAGGGACCGCTGAAGCTTTCTTT. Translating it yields CASSEETGTAEAFF.

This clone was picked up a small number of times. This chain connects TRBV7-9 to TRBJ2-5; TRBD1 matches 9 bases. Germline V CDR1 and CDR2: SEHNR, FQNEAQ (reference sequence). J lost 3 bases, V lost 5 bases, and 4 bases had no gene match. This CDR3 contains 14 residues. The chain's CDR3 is CASSPGQGKETQYF. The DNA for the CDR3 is TGTGCCAGCAGCCCCGGACAGGGGAAAGAGACCCAGTACTTC.

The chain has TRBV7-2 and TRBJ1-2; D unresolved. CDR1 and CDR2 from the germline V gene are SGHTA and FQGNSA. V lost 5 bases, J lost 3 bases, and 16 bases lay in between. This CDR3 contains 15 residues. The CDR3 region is CASSTPGRKDYGYTF. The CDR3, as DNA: TGTGCCAGCAGCACCCCCGGGAGAAAGGACTATGGCTACACCTTC.

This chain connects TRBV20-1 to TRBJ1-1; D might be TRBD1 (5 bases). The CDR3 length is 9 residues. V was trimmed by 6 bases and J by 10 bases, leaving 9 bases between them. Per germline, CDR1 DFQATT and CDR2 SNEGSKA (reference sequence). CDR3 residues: CSAWGVAFF. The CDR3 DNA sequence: TGCAGTGCCTGGGGGGTAGCTTTCTTT.

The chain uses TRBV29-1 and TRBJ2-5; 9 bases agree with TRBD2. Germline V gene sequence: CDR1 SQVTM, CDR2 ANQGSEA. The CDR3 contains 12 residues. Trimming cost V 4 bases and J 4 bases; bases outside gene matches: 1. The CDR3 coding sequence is TGCAGCGTTGGACTAGCGGTAGAGACCCAGTACTTC. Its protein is CSVGLAVETQYF.

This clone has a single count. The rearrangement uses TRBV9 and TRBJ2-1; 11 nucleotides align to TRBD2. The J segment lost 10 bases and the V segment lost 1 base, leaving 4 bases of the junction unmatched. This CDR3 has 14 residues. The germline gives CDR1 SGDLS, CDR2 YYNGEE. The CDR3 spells CASSVLLAGAEQFF. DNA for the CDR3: TGTGCCAGCAGCGTATTACTAGCGGGAGCGGAGCAGTTCTTC.

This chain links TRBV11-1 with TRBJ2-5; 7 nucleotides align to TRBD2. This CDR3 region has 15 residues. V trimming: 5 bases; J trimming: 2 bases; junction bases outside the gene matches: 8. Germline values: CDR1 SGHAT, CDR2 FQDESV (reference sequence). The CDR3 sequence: CASSLSYGGQETQYF. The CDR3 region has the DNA TGTGCCAGCAGCCTCTCCTACGGGGGGCAAGAGACCCAGTACTTC.

CDR3 in DNA: TGTGCCAGCAGCTTCACAGGGAGTCACGAGCAGTACTTC. It codes for CASSFTGSHEQYF. V is TRBV7-9 and J is TRBJ2-7; D perhaps matches TRBD1 (6 bases). This CDR3 comprises 13 residues. Germline V gene sequence: CDR1 SEHNR, CDR2 FQNEAQ (reference sequence). Trimming stripped 3 bases from V and 5 bases from J, with 11 bases between.

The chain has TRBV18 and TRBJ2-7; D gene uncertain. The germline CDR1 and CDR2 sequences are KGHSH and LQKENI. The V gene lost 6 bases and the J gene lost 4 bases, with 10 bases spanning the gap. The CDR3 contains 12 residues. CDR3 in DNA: TGTGCCAGCTCGCCAAGTCTATACGAGCAGTACTTC. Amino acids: CASSPSLYEQYF.

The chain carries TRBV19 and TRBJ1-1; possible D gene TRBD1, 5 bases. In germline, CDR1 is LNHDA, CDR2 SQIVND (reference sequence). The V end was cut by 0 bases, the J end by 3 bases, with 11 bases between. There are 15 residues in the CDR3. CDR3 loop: CASSIEEGADTEAFF. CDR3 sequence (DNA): TGTGCCAGTAGTATAGAAGAAGGGGCTGACACTGAAGCTTTCTTT.

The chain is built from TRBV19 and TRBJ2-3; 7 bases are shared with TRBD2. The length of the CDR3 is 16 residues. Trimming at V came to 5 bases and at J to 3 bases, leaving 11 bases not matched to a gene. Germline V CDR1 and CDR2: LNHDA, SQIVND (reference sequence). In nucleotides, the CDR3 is TGTGCCAGTAGTCCCAACCTGGGGAGGGGTACAGATACGCAGTATTTT. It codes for CASSPNLGRGTDTQYF.

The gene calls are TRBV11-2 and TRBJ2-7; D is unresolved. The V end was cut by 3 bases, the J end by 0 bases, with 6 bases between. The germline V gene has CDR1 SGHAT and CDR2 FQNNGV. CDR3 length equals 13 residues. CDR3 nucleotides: TGTGCCAGCAGCTTCGCCTACTCCTACGAGCAGTACTTC. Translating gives CASSFAYSYEQYF. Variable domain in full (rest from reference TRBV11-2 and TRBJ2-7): EAGVAQSPRYKIIEKRQSVAFWCNPISGHATLYWYQQILGQGPKLLIQFQNNGVVDDSQLPKDRFSAERLKGVDSTLKIQPAKLEDSAVYLCASSFAYSYEQYFGPGTRLTVT.

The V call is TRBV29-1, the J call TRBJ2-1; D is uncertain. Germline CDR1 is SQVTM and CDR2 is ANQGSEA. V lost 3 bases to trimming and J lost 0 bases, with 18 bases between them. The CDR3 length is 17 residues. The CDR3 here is CSVEGRTRKSSYNEQFF. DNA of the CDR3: TGCAGCGTTGAGGGTCGTACGAGGAAAAGCTCCTACAATGAGCAGTTCTTC.

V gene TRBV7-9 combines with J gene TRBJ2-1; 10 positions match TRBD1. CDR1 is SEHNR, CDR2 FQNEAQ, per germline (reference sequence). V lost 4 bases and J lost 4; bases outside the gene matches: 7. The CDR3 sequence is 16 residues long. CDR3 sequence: CASSSTGTGVYNEQFF. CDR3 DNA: TGTGCCAGCAGCTCCACCGGGACAGGGGTTTACAATGAGCAGTTCTTC.